This T cell receptor (beta chain) was profiled in a study of neurological immune-mediated disorders. Broader study findings: Grouping of repertoires by phylogeny put those of 18 of 34 multiple sclerosis patients into a single related-CDR3 cluster, a possible signature.

Ten or more counts support this clonotype. Its specificity is not known. TCRdb re-called the 5' RACE reads through MiXCR, storing one row per CDR3 protein. The sample has tens of thousands of distinct CDR3 sequences, just over 2.5% seen once; the top ten hold around 1.1%. V lost 1 base and J lost 0, with 9 bases in between. The CDR3 runs 15 residues. Per germline, CDR1 SGHTA and CDR2 FQGNSA. The chain uses TRBV7-2 and TRBJ2-5; D is undetermined. The specimen was PBMCs. The origin of this receptor is a woman aged 30 to 39 with multiple sclerosis. For the CDR3, the DNA is TGTGCCAGCAGCTTAGTCGTCAGCCACCAAGAGACCCAGTACTTC. This gives the protein CASSLVVSHQETQYF.